The T cell receptor beta chain under discussion was sequenced for a study of early T cells in non-severe SARS-CoV-2 infection. Study-level background: It was bulk RNA from unsorted whole blood that was sequenced, and the chains were unpaired.

The TCR library protocol attached unique molecular identifiers to the individual cDNA molecules. Each CDR3 protein is one row after TCRdb ran MiXCR on the 5' RACE reads. The data show about 72,000 distinct CDR3 sequences, roughly a tenth seen once. Remarks on this clonotype: The antigen remains unidentified. Its ends do not fully match the called genes, so a read error is possible.

Study findings and constraints: Matching results from VDJdb favored anti-spike CD8 responses, leaving private and CD4 specificities undetected.

Germline V gene lookup returns CDR1 SEHNR and CDR2 FQNEAQ (reference sequence). The CDR3 is 14 amino acids. The starting material was whole blood, obtained at baseline. The chain uses TRBV7-9 and TRBJ2-1; unclear D gene. This TCR derives from an adult who was a healthcare worker with PCR-confirmed SARS-CoV-2 infection or an uninfected control (not recorded which). The CDR3 region is CASSTEDRYDEQFF. CDR3 in DNA: TGTGCCAGCAGCACAGAGGACCGCTACGATGAGCAGTTCTTC.